The 30 T cell receptor beta chains below were found in one sample sequenced in a study of T cell changes during pregnancy in multiple sclerosis. Sequenced by immunoSEQ multiplex PCR; TCRdb stores in-frame clones only, minus some. The data show just under 100,000 clones, with approximately 95% seen just once and over 0.85% held by the top ten. The sample in question was peripheral blood, obtained after pregnancy. These receptors originate from a female donor with multiple sclerosis, enrolled in a pregnancy study.

V usage is TRBV27 and J usage is TRBJ1-3; D is perhaps TRBD1 (5 bases). CDR3 length: 13 residues. CDR1 and CDR2 from the germline V gene are MNHEY and SMNVEV (reference sequence). V was clipped by 5 bases and J by 3 bases, with 8 bases between them. For the CDR3, the DNA is TGTGCCAGCAGTAGGGGCGGTGGAAACACCATATATTTT. This codes for CASSRGGGNTIYF.

The genes are TRBV30 and TRBJ2-2; 8 nucleotides match TRBD1. Germline V CDR1 and CDR2: GTSNPN, SVGIG (reference sequence). There are 15 residues in the CDR3. V trimming: 1 base; J trimming: 3 bases; junction bases outside the gene matches: 4. The CDR3 reads CAWSGGQVYTGELFF. CDR3 coding DNA: TGTGCCTGGAGTGGGGGACAGGTATACACCGGGGAGCTGTTTTTT.

This sequence joins TRBV19 and TRBJ2-2, with 7 nucleotides matching TRBD2. J gave up 6 bases and V 9 bases, and 4 bases lay outside the gene matches. This CDR3 is 12 amino acids long. Germline CDR1 and CDR2: LNHDA and SQIVND (reference sequence). For the CDR3, the DNA is TGTGCCAGCCGAGCGGGGTCCGGGGAGCTGTTTTTT. Translating gives CASRAGSGELFF.

V usage is TRBV6-5 and J usage is TRBJ2-7; D is possibly TRBD2 (6 bases). This CDR3 is 13 amino acids long. V gave up 3 bases and J gave up 4 bases, with 10 bases separating them. CDR1 is MNHEY, CDR2 SVGAGI, per germline. CDR3: CASSYSGPYEQYF. Here the CDR3 DNA reads TGTGCCAGCAGTTATAGCGGACCTTACGAGCAGTACTTC.

The V gene is TRBV9, the J gene TRBJ2-7; a weak D match, TRBD2 (6 bases). This CDR3 comprises 15 residues. The V end lost 1 base, the J end lost 6 bases, and 17 bases lay between the germline ends. The germline V gene has CDR1 SGDLS and CDR2 YYNGEE. CDR3 bases: TGTGCCAGCAGCGTAATCCCGGAGGGCCGGACCGAGCAGTACTTC. The encoded protein is CASSVIPEGRTEQYF.

The chain joins TRBV13 to TRBJ1-3; D remains unclear. Germline V gene lookup returns CDR1 PRHDT and CDR2 FYEKMQ (reference sequence). Trimming shortened V by 2 bases and J by 0 bases, and 17 bases separated the two germline ends. This CDR3 has 18 residues. The CDR3 protein is CASSLRAEEHVSGNTIYF. The CDR3 DNA reads as TGTGCCAGCAGCTTACGGGCGGAGGAACACGTCTCTGGAAACACCATATATTTT.

V gene TRBV7-2 combines with J gene TRBJ2-1; 13 bases fit TRBD2. The CDR3 is 15 residues long. Germline CDR1 reads SGHTA; CDR2 reads FQGNSA. Trimming cost V 3 bases and J 6 bases; bases outside gene matches: 2. For the CDR3, the DNA is TGTGCCAGCAGCTTGCGGACTAGCGGGAGCAATGAGCAGTTCTTC. It codes for CASSLRTSGSNEQFF.

The chain links TRBV6-4 to TRBJ2-3; D perhaps matches TRBD2 (5 bases). From germline, CDR1 is MRHNA and CDR2 SNTAGT. The V and J ends lost 3 bases and 1 base respectively, with 5 bases between them. The CDR3 is 13 residues long. The CDR3 region is CASSEAGTDTQYF. The CDR3 nucleotides are TGTGCCAGCAGTGAAGCGGGCACAGATACGCAGTATTTT.

The V gene is TRBV28, the J gene TRBJ2-1; possibly TRBD2 for D (5 bases). Deletions cut 6 bases from V and 0 bases from J, with 9 bases between. Germline V gene sequence: CDR1 MDHEN, CDR2 SYDVKM. This CDR3 region has 14 residues. CDR3 loop: CASRRDSSYNEQFF. The DNA for the CDR3 is TGTGCCAGCAGACGGGATTCCTCCTACAATGAGCAGTTCTTC.

The chain joins TRBV27 to TRBJ1-1; 7 positions agree with TRBD1. The ends lost 2 bases at V and 1 base at J; junction bases unmatched: 10. CDR1 MNHEY and CDR2 SMNVEV come from the germline V gene (reference sequence). This CDR3 has 17 residues. The CDR3 sequence: CASSLDVPGQSNTEAFF. Here the CDR3 DNA reads TGTGCCAGCAGTTTAGATGTACCGGGACAGTCGAACACTGAAGCTTTCTTT.

V gene TRBV7-9 combines with J gene TRBJ1-4; possibly TRBD1 for D (6 bases). Germline V CDR1 and CDR2: SEHNR, FQNEAQ (reference sequence). Trimming removed 10 bases at V and 12 bases at J, with 24 bases between. This CDR3 spans 14 amino acids. In DNA, the CDR3 is TGTGCCACCGGCCAGGGGTACGGAGAGGAGGAACTGTTTTTT. Amino acids: CATGQGYGEEELFF.

The chain links TRBV9 to TRBJ2-7; weak D call: TRBD1 (5 bases). Trimming took 2 bases from V and 3 from J, leaving 6 bases between them. Germline V gives CDR1 SGDLS, CDR2 YYNGEE. CDR3 size: 12 residues. As DNA, the CDR3 is TGTGCCAGCAGCGTCGACAGCTACGAGCAGTACTTC. Encoded protein: CASSVDSYEQYF.

The gene calls are TRBV6-5 and TRBJ1-2; 8 bases map to TRBD1. Germline values: CDR1 MNHEY, CDR2 SVGAGI. V was clipped by 0 bases and J by 2 bases; unmatched bases: 2. This CDR3 comprises 15 residues. CDR3 amino acids: CASSYSRTGNYGYTF. The CDR3 nucleotides read TGTGCCAGCAGTTACTCCCGGACAGGGAACTATGGCTACACCTTC.

This clone was observed once. This chain connects TRBV27 to TRBJ1-5; D remains ambiguous. Deletions cut 7 bases from V and 3 bases from J, with 10 bases between. CDR3 length: 13 residues. In germline, CDR1 is MNHEY, CDR2 SMNVEV (reference sequence). In DNA, the CDR3 is TGTGCCAGCACTCGCGGGCCCAATCAGCCCCAGCATTTT. It yields the protein CASTRGPNQPQHF.

The chain is built from TRBV5-1 and TRBJ2-7, with 7 bases fitting TRBD2. Unmatched junction bases numbered 13, after V lost 5 bases and J lost 5 bases. Germline V lookup: CDR1 SGHRS, CDR2 YFSETQ. CDR3 size: 15 residues. This chain's CDR3 is CASSLRAGEAHEQYF. In DNA form, the CDR3 reads TGCGCCAGCAGTCTTAGGGCGGGAGAGGCCCACGAGCAGTACTTC.

This sequence joins TRBV28 and TRBJ1-5; possibly TRBD1 for D (5 bases). The CDR3 is 16 residues long. With 3 bases removed from V and 5 bases from J, the gap between germline ends came to 17 bases. From germline, CDR1 is MDHEN and CDR2 SYDVKM. In DNA form, the CDR3 reads TGTGCCAGCAGTTTCTCAGGGCCGACGCCCCATCAGCCCCAGCATTTT. It codes for CASSFSGPTPHQPQHF.

V is TRBV28 and J is TRBJ1-1; tentatively, D is TRBD1 (5 bases). Germline V gene data show CDR1 as MDHEN and CDR2 as SYDVKM. The CDR3 spans 17 residues. Trimming shortened V by 4 bases and J by 6 bases, and 24 bases separated the two germline ends. For the CDR3, the DNA is TGTGCCAGCAGTTCACGGTCGTGGGGGGGACCGAATTCTGAAGCTTTCTTT. Protein sequence: CASSSRSWGGPNSEAFF.

V and J are TRBV28 and TRBJ2-7; D gene uncertain. The germline V and J ends were trimmed by 10 bases and 2 bases, with 15 bases remaining between them. Germline values: CDR1 MDHEN, CDR2 SYDVKM. The CDR3 consists of 13 residues. The CDR3 spells CATSNGGTYEQYF. The CDR3 coding sequence is TGTGCCACCTCTAATGGCGGCACCTACGAGCAGTACTTC.

The chain has TRBV5-1 and TRBJ2-1; 11 nucleotides align to TRBD1. Per germline, CDR1 SGHRS and CDR2 YFSETQ. CDR3 length equals 14 residues. V was pared by 4 bases and J by 7 bases, with 4 bases of the junction left unmatched. The DNA for the CDR3 is TGCGCCAGCAGCAACGGACAGGGGGCGAATGAGCAGTTCTTC. It codes for CASSNGQGANEQFF.

V is TRBV10-2 and J is TRBJ2-7; D is possibly TRBD2 (6 bases). V was trimmed by 4 bases and J by 7 bases, leaving 20 bases between them. CDR1 is WSHSY and CDR2 is SAAADI in the germline V gene. The CDR3 runs to 15 residues. The CDR3 region has the DNA TGCGCCAGCAGTGCAGCGGGCGGCTTCTCGGGAGAGCAGTACTTC. Encoded protein: CASSAAGGFSGEQYF.

The gene calls are TRBV28 and TRBJ2-7, with 8 nucleotides matching TRBD2. CDR1 is MDHEN and CDR2 is SYDVKM in the germline V gene. V shed 3 bases and J 3 bases; nucleotides not matched to a gene: 1. This CDR3 has 13 amino acids. The DNA for the CDR3 is TGTGCCAGCAGTTTCGGGACTAGCTACGAGCAGTACTTC. Protein product: CASSFGTSYEQYF. Based on the CDR3 plus reference TRBV28 and TRBJ2-7, the full variable domain is DVKVTQSSRYLVKRTGEKVFLECVQDMDHENMFWYRQDPGLGLRLIYFSYDVKMKEKGDIPEGYSVSREKKERFSLILESASTNQTSMYLCASSFGTSYEQYFGPGTRLTVT.

This rearrangement joins TRBV5-1 to TRBJ2-1; 13 nucleotides match TRBD2. Germline V gene lookup returns CDR1 SGHRS and CDR2 YFSETQ. Losses at the gene ends were 4 bases for V and 4 bases for J; bases not matched to a gene: 5. This CDR3 has 16 amino acids. Here the CDR3 reads CASSPGTSGIYNEQFF. The CDR3 nucleotides are TGCGCCAGCAGCCCCGGGACTAGCGGGATTTACAATGAGCAGTTCTTC.

This clone was seen a single time. This sequence joins TRBV9 and TRBJ2-7, with 8 bases lining up with TRBD2. The V segment lost 3 bases and the J segment 2 bases; nucleotides outside the gene matches: 1. The CDR3 totals 13 residues. Germline CDR1 SGDLS, CDR2 YYNGEE. CDR3 sequence reads: CASSAGGAYEQYF. CDR3 DNA: TGTGCCAGCAGCGCCGGGGGGGCCTACGAGCAGTACTTC.

CDR3 protein: CASSARIGRDEKLFF. The CDR3 nucleotides are TGTGCCAGCAGCGCACGGATCGGGCGGGATGAAAAACTGTTTTTT. The V gene is TRBV7-9, the J gene TRBJ1-4; D remains unclear. Trimming pared 5 bases from V and 6 bases from J, leaving 16 bases between. Germline lookup yields CDR1 SEHNR and CDR2 FQNEAQ (reference sequence). This CDR3 comprises 15 residues.

The J gene is TRBJ2-1, the V gene TRBV5-1; 9 nucleotides agree with TRBD2. V was pared by 0 bases and J by 0 bases, with 4 bases of the junction left unmatched. Germline loops: CDR1 SGHRS, CDR2 YFSETQ. The CDR3 has 17 amino acids. CDR3: CASSLVSGLASYNEQFF. The CDR3 region has the DNA TGCGCCAGCAGCTTGGTATCGGGACTAGCCTCCTACAATGAGCAGTTCTTC.

The chain combines TRBV19 with TRBJ2-7; D is ambiguous. This CDR3 comprises 15 residues. Germline CDR1 and CDR2: LNHDA and SQIVND (reference sequence). V lost 1 base and J 7 bases, leaving 17 bases between the germline ends. In DNA form, the CDR3 reads TGTGCCAGTAGTATAGCAGATAGCCTACGTGGGGAGCAGTACTTC. This encodes CASSIADSLRGEQYF.

The rearrangement uses TRBV5-1 and TRBJ2-3; D uncertain. Trimming pared 5 bases from V and 13 bases from J, leaving 14 bases between. Germline CDR1 is SGHRS and CDR2 is YFSETQ. This CDR3 has 11 amino acids. CDR3 in DNA: TGCGCCAGCAGGGCAGGCGATCCAGAGTATTTT. Protein: CASRAGDPEYF.

The gene calls are TRBV9 and TRBJ1-2, with 11 bases fitting TRBD1. V dropped 0 bases and J dropped 6; count of bases not matched to a gene: 7. The CDR3 is 16 amino acids. CDR1 is SGDLS, CDR2 YYNGEE, per germline. The CDR3 sequence is CASSVAPGQGEDGYTF. The CDR3 DNA reads TGTGCCAGCAGCGTAGCTCCGGGACAGGGGGAGGATGGCTACACCTTC.

The rearrangement links TRBV19 to TRBJ2-5, with unresolved D. The CDR3 is 11 amino acids. V was cut by 6 bases and J by 5 bases, with 7 bases left in between. Germline V gives CDR1 LNHDA, CDR2 SQIVND (reference sequence). For the CDR3, the DNA is TGTGCCAGTAGGAGCTCGGAGACCCAGTACTTC. Its translation is CASRSSETQYF.

V and J are TRBV10-3 and TRBJ2-7, with 8 bases fitting TRBD2. V lost 2 bases and J lost 6; bases outside the gene matches: 6. The CDR3 loop spans 14 amino acids. CDR1 ENHRY and CDR2 SYGVKD come from the germline V gene. The CDR3 loop is CAISEGTGGLEQYF. The DNA of the CDR3 is TGTGCCATCAGTGAGGGAACGGGAGGGCTCGAGCAGTACTTC.